A single sample gave rise to the 17 T cell receptor beta chains below, sequenced in a study of siplizumab effects on memory and regulatory T cells. Profiling relied on immunoSEQ multiplex PCR, and the TCRdb table lists in-frame clones only, not all of them. The repertoire holds around 100,000 clones, with more than 85% as singletons. Sequencing used CD4+ T cells sorted from blood. The receptors stem from a human donor in good health.

The chain carries TRBV19 and TRBJ2-7, with D possibly TRBD2 on 5 matching bases. V was shortened by 3 bases and J by 3 bases, with 21 bases between the two germline ends. CDR1 is LNHDA, CDR2 SQIVND, per germline (reference sequence). The CDR3 is 17 residues long. Written as DNA, the CDR3 is TGTGCCAGTAGTATTCTGGTGAGGGCAGCCCCTATCTACGAGCAGTACTTC. Translating gives CASSILVRAAPIYEQYF.

The V and J genes are TRBV5-4 and TRBJ2-5, with TRBD2 identical over 9 bases. The V gene's germline CDR1 is SGHNT and CDR2 YYREEE (reference sequence). V dropped 9 bases and J dropped 5; count of bases not matched to a gene: 11. The CDR3 has 14 amino acids. This CDR3 reads CATASGGSRETQYF. The CDR3 nucleotides read TGTGCCACCGCAAGCGGGGGGTCCCGGGAGACCCAGTACTTC.

This clone has only a few counts. This chain links TRBV7-8 with TRBJ2-2; 8 nucleotides match TRBD2. V lost 5 bases to trimming and J lost 2 bases; unmatched junction nucleotides: 7. The CDR3 consists of 16 residues. Germline CDR1 SGHVS, CDR2 FQNEAQ. The CDR3 reads CASSPSAGANTGELFF. CDR3 DNA sequence: TGTGCCAGCAGCCCTTCAGCGGGGGCCAACACCGGGGAGCTGTTTTTT. Using reference TRBV7-8 and TRBJ2-2 for the parts outside the CDR3, the full variable domain is GAGVSQSPRYKVAKRGQDVALRCDPISGHVSLFWYQQALGQGPEFLTYFQNEAQLDKSGLPSDRFFAERPEGSVSTLKIQRTQQEDSAVYLCASSPSAGANTGELFFGEGSRLTVL.

The rearrangement links TRBV4-1 to TRBJ1-6; TRBD1 matches at 8 bases. This CDR3 spans 15 amino acids. Germline assignment: CDR1 MGHRA and CDR2 YSYEKL. V lost 1 base, J lost 9 bases, and 5 bases stayed unmatched. The CDR3 DNA reads as TGCGCCAGCAGCCAAGCTGGACAGGGCGGTTCACCCCTCCACTTT. This encodes CASSQAGQGGSPLHF.

This clone was detected once. The rearrangement joins TRBV7-7 to TRBJ2-7; tentative D call: TRBD2 (5 bases). Germline CDR1 reads SSHAT; CDR2 reads FNYEAQ (reference sequence). The length of the CDR3 is 13 residues. The germline V and J ends were trimmed by 5 bases and 7 bases, with 15 bases remaining between them. The CDR3 loop reads CASSVTSTGEQYF. CDR3 DNA: TGTGCCAGCAGCGTTACATCGACGGGGGAGCAGTACTTC.

The chain has TRBV2 and TRBJ1-2, with 7 bases fitting TRBD1. The ends lost 6 bases at V and 3 bases at J; junction bases unmatched: 13. Germline-derived CDR1 and CDR2 are SNHLY and FYNNEI. This CDR3 contains 16 residues. For the CDR3, the DNA is TGTGCCAGCAGAAAAGACAGGGCTAGTGGTTACTATGGCTACACCTTC. Amino acids: CASRKDRASGYYGYTF.

V gene TRBV4-1 combines with J gene TRBJ1-5; 9 bases align to TRBD1. The CDR3 runs 16 residues. The junction had 8 bases not matched to a gene; V was cut back by 1 base and J by 7 bases. Germline V gene data show CDR1 as MGHRA and CDR2 as YSYEKL. CDR3 amino acids: CASSQALGTGIQPQHF. The CDR3 coding sequence is TGCGCCAGCAGCCAAGCCTTAGGGACAGGGATACAGCCCCAGCATTTT.

The rearrangement links TRBV28 to TRBJ1-6; D is undetermined. The germline V gene encodes CDR1 MDHEN and CDR2 SYDVKM. V was pared by 5 bases and J by 5 bases, with 13 bases between. The CDR3 has 15 residues. This CDR3 is CASSTADRDNSPLHF. The CDR3 nucleotides are TGTGCCAGCAGTACAGCGGACCGTGATAATTCACCCCTCCACTTT.

The chain carries TRBV6-1 and TRBJ2-1; 15 nucleotides agree with TRBD2. Germline assignment: CDR1 MNHNS and CDR2 SASEGT. The CDR3 runs 14 residues. J was trimmed by 8 bases and V by 10 bases; bases with no gene match: 6. CDR3 sequence: CATRTSGGAYEQFF. CDR3 nucleotides: TGTGCCACCAGGACTAGCGGGGGGGCCTATGAGCAGTTCTTC.

The chain joins TRBV19 to TRBJ2-1; tentative D call: TRBD1 (5 bases). Germline V lookup: CDR1 LNHDA, CDR2 SQIVND (reference sequence). V was pared by 9 bases and J by 6 bases, with 15 bases between. The CDR3 totals 13 residues. The CDR3 protein is CASAESRGNEQFF. The DNA of the CDR3 is TGTGCCAGCGCAGAGTCAAGGGGCAATGAGCAGTTCTTC.

The rearrangement links TRBV5-1 to TRBJ2-6; D is perhaps TRBD1 (5 bases). Trimming left V 5 bases short and J 1 base short, with 13 bases between. In germline, CDR1 is SGHRS, CDR2 YFSETQ. The CDR3 spans 16 residues. As DNA, the CDR3 is TGCGCCAGCAGACCAGGGTTAATGTCTGGGGCCAACGTCCTGACTTTC. Protein product: CASRPGLMSGANVLTF. The complete variable domain, with remaining parts taken from reference TRBV5-1 and TRBJ2-6, reads KAGVTQTPRYLIKTRGQQVTLSCSPISGHRSVSWYQQTPGQGLQFLFEYFSETQRNKGNFPGRFSGRQFSNSRSEMNVSTLELGDSALYLCASRPGLMSGANVLTFGAGSRLTVL.

The gene calls are TRBV18 and TRBJ1-2; TRBD1 matches at 7 bases. The J segment lost 4 bases and the V segment lost 4 bases, leaving 15 bases of the junction unmatched. CDR1 is KGHSH, CDR2 LQKENI, per germline. The length of the CDR3 is 17 residues. The CDR3 spells CASSQRQGDPMIYGYTF. The CDR3 DNA reads TGTGCCAGCTCACAGAGACAGGGAGATCCGATGATCTATGGCTACACCTTC.

The chain links TRBV19 to TRBJ2-1, with D possibly being TRBD2 (7 bases). The CDR3 contains 13 residues. Trimming stripped 6 bases from V and 9 bases from J, with 15 bases between. Per germline, CDR1 LNHDA and CDR2 SQIVND (reference sequence). The CDR3 is CASRGGGVFEQFF. In DNA, the CDR3 is TGTGCCAGTAGGGGCGGGGGCGTATTTGAGCAGTTCTTC.

In DNA, the CDR3 is TGCGCCAGCAGCTTGACTAGCGGGGTCCCCACAGATACGCAGTATTTT. The encoded protein is CASSLTSGVPTDTQYF. V usage is TRBV5-1 and J usage is TRBJ2-3; 10 nucleotides match TRBD2. J was trimmed by 2 bases and V by 1 base; bases with no gene match: 4. The length of the CDR3 is 16 residues. The germline V gene encodes CDR1 SGHRS and CDR2 YFSETQ.

J is TRBJ1-4 and V is TRBV30; the match to TRBD1 covers 8 bases. Trimming cost V 5 bases and J 0 bases; bases outside gene matches: 5. CDR1 is GTSNPN and CDR2 is SVGIG in the germline V gene (reference sequence). This CDR3 comprises 15 residues. The CDR3 DNA sequence: TGTGCCTGGGGGGAACAGGGGGCAACTAATGAAAAACTGTTTTTT. Its translation is CAWGEQGATNEKLFF.

V usage is TRBV7-8 and J usage is TRBJ2-3; 12 bases are a match to TRBD2. Germline V lookup: CDR1 SGHVS, CDR2 FQNEAQ. The CDR3 has 18 residues. Unmatched junction bases numbered 11, after V lost 5 bases and J lost 2 bases. The CDR3 sequence is CASSTGLAGTTLTDTQYF. The CDR3 bases are TGTGCCAGCAGCACCGGACTAGCGGGGACTACCCTCACAGATACGCAGTATTTT.

The chain employs TRBV4-2 and TRBJ2-5; D may be TRBD2 (6 bases). The CDR3 runs 15 residues. Trimming took 0 bases from V and 2 from J, leaving 10 bases between them. CDR1 is LGHNA, CDR2 YNFKEQ, per germline. The CDR3 sequence: CASSQEGGRQETQYF. Written as DNA, the CDR3 is TGTGCCAGCAGCCAAGAGGGGGGTCGGCAAGAGACCCAGTACTTC.